This T cell receptor beta chain was recorded in a study of T cells after posttransplantation cyclophosphamide (dated by TCRdb to the mid-2010s). With regard to the full study: Using TRB sequencing, the study followed how the T cell repertoire reconstituted after myeloablative bone marrow transplantation in which posttransplantation cyclophosphamide served as GVHD prophylaxis. Blood from all 30 or so PTCy patients with 1-year posttransplant specimens was subjected to TRB sequencing. Antigen receptor sequencing covered samples from some 36 PTCy-treated patients and 16 of their related bone marrow donors. TRA and TRB clonality were tightly correlated in about ten samples, so subsequent TCR analyses focused on TRB only. Up to 3 additional blood samples from 2 to 5.2 years after transplant were also TRB-sequenced in 3 patients, as was pretransplant blood from 4 patients. Public TRB sequences were checked against a database of over 3,500 sequences associated with responses to pathogens, tumor antigens, self-antigens and alloantigens.

For this clone: Its binding antigen is unknown. Base qualities are not at hand, and no much larger clone is one base apart.

Points the paper makes about the study in general: Across the roughly 40 patients, TRB clonality was highly associated with recipient CMV seropositivity and CMV reactivation, and diversity with PTCy was similar to that in the CNI/methotrexate controls. Donor-recipient similarity was low at 1-2 months but rose over the first year, and later blood repertoires were often dominated by donor CD8+ memory clones. The TRB repertoires of T cells infiltrating skin or GI tract showed only limited overlap with the TRB repertoires of T cells in blood.

Genomic DNA was used for TRB sequencing, which was performed with the immunoSEQ assay at survey resolution or with the hsTCRB kit. In the authors' own workflow: Initial read processing used immunoSEQ software, and repertoire analyses used the LymphoSeq R package. Clonality was calculated as 1 minus normalized Shannon entropy, and the Gini coefficient was also calculated for each TRB dataset. To infer phenotypes in unsorted samples, TRB sequences from sorted subsets of the recipient or donor were mapped onto unsorted samples from the same recipient. TCRdb's version of the immuneACCESS table is confined to in-frame rearrangements and falls short of the full clone set. An unresolved V gene accounts for under half of the shortfall where checked; the remainder is of unknown origin. V and J calls and clone size are those listed in that table; D and trimming were worked out from the DNA. The sample table records approximately 21,000 clones; about 98% of these occur just once. 0.13% of the sample belongs to the ten largest clones.

From the cysteine through the phenylalanine, the CDR3 covers 16 amino acids. CDR3 DNA only is kept here, 48 bases in frame from base 1. CDR1 and CDR2 are drawn from the germline V gene: MDHEN, SYDVKM. At the junction V is shortened by 2 bases and J by 6 bases; bases outside the gene matches: 6. Related bone marrow donors provided peripheral blood samples on the day of marrow donation. Viable CD3+CD4+ or CD3+CD8+ cells that were CCR7+CD45RA+CD45RO-CD95-CD27+CD28+ were classified as naive T cells. Mononuclear cells from peripheral blood and bone marrow were separated by Ficoll-Hypaque density centrifugation and then cryopreserved. CD4+ and CD8+ T cells, including naive and memory subsets, were sorted by FACS using a FACSAria II.

The receptor comes from a man aged 40-55 years in good health, CMV-negative, and a related stem cell transplant donor. This chain joins TRBV28 to TRBJ1-5, with TRBD1 identical over 11 junction bases. Material: naive CD8+ T cells sorted from PBMCs. The DNA sequence is TGTGCCAGCAGTTTAACAGGGACAGGGGGTTTTCAGCCCCAGCATTTT. This is translated as CASSLTGTGGFQPQHF.